The 30 T cell receptor beta chains presented below share a single source sample, sequenced in a study of shared clonotypes between healthy human individuals. Clones were sequenced by immunoSEQ multiplex PCR, and TCRdb holds only the in-frame ones, with some missing. The repertoire holds some 900,000 clones, less than 85% seen once, with over 1.3% in the top ten. The sample taken for sequencing was memory CD4+ T cells sorted from blood. Regarding subset: CD45RA-negative fraction. The receptors shown here come from a man younger than 35 in good health.

The rearrangement links TRBV5-1 to TRBJ1-2; D gene unclear. The length of the CDR3 is 14 residues. The V and J ends lost 2 bases and 4 bases respectively, with 12 bases between them. CDR1 is SGHRS and CDR2 is YFSETQ in the germline V gene. CDR3 sequence: CASSFGEVRYGYTF. DNA of the CDR3: TGCGCCAGCAGCTTCGGGGAAGTACGCTATGGCTACACCTTC.

This chain connects TRBV19 to TRBJ2-1; 7 positions agree with TRBD1. V lost 7 bases, J lost 9 bases, and 9 bases stayed unmatched. Looked up from germline, CDR1 is LNHDA and CDR2 is SQIVND (reference sequence). The CDR3 contains 13 residues. The CDR3 DNA reads TGTGCCAGTAATCTCGGACAGGCGGGTGAGCAGTTCTTC. This translates into CASNLGQAGEQFF.

DNA of the CDR3: TGTGCCATCAGTGACCCGGTAAAGACAGGGGGCTACGAGCAGTACTTC. Its translation: CAISDPVKTGGYEQYF. The chain carries TRBV10-3 and TRBJ2-7; 9 bases fit TRBD1. CDR1 and CDR2 from the germline V gene are ENHRY and SYGVKD. There are 16 residues in the CDR3. Trimming cost V 3 bases and J 3 bases; bases outside gene matches: 9.

The genes are TRBV6-4 and TRBJ1-1, with D hard to call. Per the germline V gene, CDR1 is MRHNA and CDR2 is SNTAGT. This CDR3 contains 14 residues. V dropped 4 bases and J dropped 4 bases, with 13 bases sitting between them. The DNA of the CDR3 is TGTGCCAGCAGTGCGGGATCCGGGAGCACTGAAGCTTTCTTT. Translation: CASSAGSGSTEAFF.

This sequence joins TRBV2 and TRBJ1-4; D is perhaps TRBD1 (5 bases). The V gene lost 3 bases and the J gene lost 11 bases, with 13 bases spanning the gap. The CDR3 runs to 13 residues. Germline CDR1 SNHLY, CDR2 FYNNEI. CDR3 in DNA: TGTGCCAGCAGTGAGGTCCGGGGGTCGAAACTGTTTTTT. It encodes CASSEVRGSKLFF.

Here the CDR3 reads CASSEDGYEQYF. The CDR3 DNA reads TGCGCCAGCAGTGAGGACGGCTACGAGCAGTACTTC. The chain has TRBV10-1 and TRBJ2-7, with D hard to call. V dropped 2 bases and J dropped 3 bases, with 5 bases sitting between them. This CDR3 has 12 amino acids. Germline V gene sequence: CDR1 WNHNN, CDR2 SYGVQD (reference sequence).

The chain combines TRBV2 with TRBJ2-3; 8 bases fit TRBD2. This CDR3 has 13 residues. The germline CDR1 and CDR2 sequences are SNHLY and FYNNEI. J lost 0 bases, V lost 10 bases, and 3 bases had no gene match. CDR3 coding DNA: TGTGCCAACCCTAGCGGGAGCACAGATACGCAGTATTTT. Its translation is CANPSGSTDTQYF. Full variable domain (remainder filled in from reference TRBV2 and TRBJ2-3): EPEVTQTPSHQVTQMGQEVILRCVPISNHLYFYWYRQILGQKVEFLVSFYNNEISEKSEIFDDQFSVERPDGSNFTLKIRSTKLEDSAMYFCANPSGSTDTQYFGPGTRLTVL.

The chain carries TRBV6-5 and TRBJ2-6; D gene unclear. V gave up 5 bases and J gave up 4 bases, with 12 bases separating them. Germline lookup yields CDR1 MNHEY and CDR2 SVGAGI. The length of the CDR3 is 15 residues. The CDR3 loop is CASSPYGDGANVLTF. In DNA form, the CDR3 reads TGTGCCAGCAGTCCGTACGGAGACGGGGCCAACGTCCTGACTTTC.

The rearrangement uses TRBV14 and TRBJ1-2; D not certain. Looked up from germline, CDR1 is SGHDN and CDR2 is FVKESK. The CDR3 is 16 residues long. Trimming left V 2 bases short and J 0 bases short, with 13 bases between. The CDR3: CASSQWEGRANYGYTF. DNA of the CDR3: TGTGCCAGCAGCCAATGGGAAGGGAGAGCTAACTATGGCTACACCTTC.

This clone was recorded many times. The chain recombines TRBV5-5 with TRBJ1-4; D is unclear. Trimming left V 7 bases short and J 8 bases short, with 15 bases between. The germline CDR1 and CDR2 sequences are SGHKS and YYEKEE (reference sequence). CDR3 length: 13 amino acids. The CDR3 DNA reads TGTGCCAGCCTAAAGACTATTGGGGAAAAACTGTTTTTT. It specifies CASLKTIGEKLFF. The full variable domain, with the rest looked up from reference TRBV5-5 and TRBJ1-4, is DAGVTQSPTHLIKTRGQQVTLRCSPISGHKSVSWYQQVLGQGPQFIFQYYEKEERGRGNFPDRFSARQFPNYSSELNVNALLLGDSALYLCASLKTIGEKLFFGSGTQLSVL.

The chain uses TRBV4-1 and TRBJ1-3; maybe TRBD1 (6 bases). This CDR3 is 16 amino acids long. Per germline, CDR1 MGHRA and CDR2 YSYEKL. V gave up 0 bases and J gave up 3 bases, with 12 bases separating them. This chain's CDR3 is CASSQDQGLFGNTIYF. CDR3 nucleotide sequence: TGCGCCAGCAGCCAAGATCAGGGGTTATTTGGAAACACCATATATTTT.

The CDR3 reads CASSPGTGAGNTEAFF. In DNA, the CDR3 is TGTGCCAGCAGCCCGGGGACAGGGGCCGGGAACACTGAAGCTTTCTTT. V and J are TRBV5-4 and TRBJ1-1; 10 nucleotides line up with TRBD1. Trimming at V came to 4 bases and at J to 1 base, leaving 7 bases not matched to a gene. Germline CDR1 reads SGHNT; CDR2 reads YYREEE (reference sequence). The CDR3 has 16 amino acids.

In the case of this clone: This may be a read error, as it is one base from a much larger clone. The chain uses TRBV5-6 and TRBJ1-1; weak D call: TRBD1 (5 bases). This CDR3 region has 13 residues. CDR1 and CDR2 (germline): SGHDT, YYEEEE. The V end was cut by 3 bases, the J end by 1 base, with 7 bases between. CDR3 nucleotides: TGTGCCAGCAGCTATGACAGGAACACTGAAGCTTTCTTT. As protein: CASSYDRNTEAFF.

V gene TRBV5-4 combines with J gene TRBJ1-6, with D perhaps TRBD1 (6 bases). The CDR3 totals 14 residues. CDR1 and CDR2 (germline): SGHNT, YYREEE (reference sequence). Trimming shortened V by 5 bases and J by 9 bases, and 15 bases separated the two germline ends. In nucleotides, the CDR3 is TGTGCCAGCAGGAACAGGGAAGGGGGTTCACCCCTCCACTTT. Its protein is CASRNREGGSPLHF.

The rearrangement joins TRBV30 to TRBJ1-6, with a possible D match to TRBD1 (6 bases). Trimming took 5 bases from V and 4 from J, leaving 12 bases between them. The CDR3 is 14 amino acids. CDR1 GTSNPN and CDR2 SVGIG come from the germline V gene (reference sequence). CDR3 DNA: TGTGCCTGGGGTGGACAGCAGTATAATTCACCCCTCCACTTT. It is translated as CAWGGQQYNSPLHF.

The rearrangement uses TRBV7-2 and TRBJ2-5; 8 bases match TRBD2. The germline gives CDR1 SGHTA, CDR2 FQGNSA. Trimming removed 6 bases from V and 1 base from J; junction bases left unmatched: 4. The CDR3 has 14 amino acids. CDR3 residues: CASRSTSGQETQYF. The CDR3 DNA sequence: TGTGCCAGCAGGTCCACTAGCGGCCAAGAGACCCAGTACTTC.

The rearrangement uses TRBV28 and TRBJ2-7, with 7 positions matching TRBD1. The V gene end was trimmed by 2 bases and the J gene end by 0 bases; junction bases not matched to a gene: 4. CDR1 is MDHEN, CDR2 SYDVKM, per germline. The CDR3 totals 15 residues. Here the CDR3 reads CASSLEGAASYEQYF. Written as DNA, the CDR3 is TGTGCCAGCAGTTTAGAGGGGGCGGCCTCCTACGAGCAGTACTTC.

V gene TRBV28 combines with J gene TRBJ2-3, with 9 bases fitting TRBD1. Germline V gene sequence: CDR1 MDHEN, CDR2 SYDVKM. V lost 1 base to trimming and J lost 13 bases; unmatched junction nucleotides: 3. This CDR3 is built from 12 residues. CDR3 loop: CASSLSDRGKYF. DNA of the CDR3: TGTGCCAGCAGTTTATCCGACAGGGGGAAGTATTTT.

The V gene is TRBV7-8, the J gene TRBJ2-5; a possible D gene is TRBD1 (5 bases). V dropped 5 bases and J dropped 5 bases, with 18 bases sitting between them. CDR3 length: 15 residues. CDR1 is SGHVS, CDR2 FQNEAQ, per germline. The CDR3 nucleotides are TGTGCCAGCAGCCCCCAGGGTTCGGCGAAGGAGACCCAGTACTTC. It specifies CASSPQGSAKETQYF.

The genes are TRBV6-5 and TRBJ1-1; D uncertain. CDR3 length: 12 amino acids. Germline CDR1 and CDR2: MNHEY and SVGAGI. Trimming shortened V by 7 bases and J by 8 bases, and 14 bases separated the two germline ends. DNA of the CDR3: TGTGCCAGCATTACTGCCTCGGGAGAAGCTTTCTTT. It codes for CASITASGEAFF.

The rearrangement uses TRBV2 and TRBJ1-5; D is uncertain. Per the germline V gene, CDR1 is SNHLY and CDR2 is FYNNEI. The V end lost 9 bases, the J end lost 2 bases, and 11 bases lay between the germline ends. The CDR3 runs 13 residues. As DNA, the CDR3 is TGTGCCAGTGGCGGCTCGGGCAATCAGCCCCAGCATTTT. Translation gives CASGGSGNQPQHF.

The rearrangement joins TRBV7-8 to TRBJ1-3; D uncertain. V lost 1 base to trimming and J lost 0 bases, with 10 bases between them. Germline V gene lookup returns CDR1 SGHVS and CDR2 FQNEAQ. This CDR3 is built from 16 residues. CDR3 residues: CASSLVAAASGNTIYF. DNA for the CDR3: TGTGCCAGCAGCTTAGTGGCGGCGGCCTCTGGAAACACCATATATTTT.

J is TRBJ1-2 and V is TRBV10-1; 7 bases agree with TRBD1. The CDR3 contains 14 residues. The germline V gene encodes CDR1 WNHNN and CDR2 SYGVQD (reference sequence). With V trimmed by 0 bases and J by 4 bases, 2 bases remained unmatched. The CDR3 DNA is TGCGCCAGCAGTGAGTCGACAGGGCTCTATGGCTACACCTTC. Amino acid sequence: CASSESTGLYGYTF.

The CDR3 protein is CASSLPLTSLGETQYF. In nucleotides, the CDR3 is TGTGCCAGCAGTTTACCCCTTACTAGCTTAGGAGAGACCCAGTACTTC. The chain employs TRBV28 and TRBJ2-5; possible D gene TRBD2, 6 bases. The V end was cut by 2 bases, the J end by 4 bases, with 17 bases between. The CDR3 extends over 16 amino acids. The germline V gene has CDR1 MDHEN and CDR2 SYDVKM.

The chain couples TRBV23-1 to TRBJ2-7, with D tentatively TRBD2 (6 bases). TRBV23-1 is treated as an ORF (open reading frame) with a function not yet certain. The CDR3 extends over 17 amino acids. Between the trimmed V and J ends, which lost 0 bases and 1 base, there was a span of 16 bases. The CDR3 loop reads CASSQSGSPGVSYEQYF. Here the CDR3 DNA reads TGCGCCAGCAGTCAATCGGGCAGCCCGGGAGTGTCCTACGAGCAGTACTTC.

A few counts support this clone. The sample contains more than one DNA sequence encoding this CDR3. The chain uses TRBV7-2 and TRBJ2-5, with D possibly being TRBD2 (5 bases). The CDR3 is 14 amino acids. Deletions cut 5 bases from V and 2 bases from J, with 12 bases between. The germline gives CDR1 SGHTA, CDR2 FQGNSA. The CDR3 bases are TGTGCCAGCAGCCCTTATACGGGGCAAGAGACCCAGTACTTC. Its translation: CASSPYTGQETQYF.

About this clone: Other DNA sequences in the same sample also yield this CDR3. This chain connects TRBV4-1 to TRBJ2-3; the D is unclear. The CDR3 has 15 amino acids. Trimming pared 1 base from V and 0 bases from J, leaving 8 bases between. The germline V gene has CDR1 MGHRA and CDR2 YSYEKL. CDR3 nucleotide sequence: TGCGCCAGCAGCCAAGGGGGAACTAGCACAGATACGCAGTATTTT. Residues: CASSQGGTSTDTQYF.

This chain joins TRBV5-1 and TRBJ2-5; the D gene could be TRBD1 or TRBD2 (5 bases each). CDR1 SGHRS and CDR2 YFSETQ come from the germline V gene. Trimming left V 3 bases short and J 3 bases short, with 12 bases between. The CDR3 has 14 residues. This CDR3 reads CASSSSGPKETQYF. In DNA form, the CDR3 reads TGCGCCAGCAGCTCATCGGGGCCGAAAGAGACCCAGTACTTC.

J is TRBJ1-3 and V is TRBV5-1, with 7 bases that match TRBD1. The CDR3 extends over 18 amino acids. Trimming at V came to 7 bases and at J to 0 bases, leaving 16 bases not matched to a gene. The germline V gene encodes CDR1 SGHRS and CDR2 YFSETQ. The CDR3 spells CASAVGQPSSFSGNTIYF. Written as DNA, the CDR3 is TGCGCCAGCGCGGTGGGACAGCCCTCTTCTTTCTCTGGAAACACCATATATTTT.

The chain employs TRBV5-8 and TRBJ1-6; 10 bases agree with TRBD1. Germline CDR1 reads SGHTS; CDR2 reads YDEGEE. CDR3 length: 16 amino acids. The V and J ends lost 3 bases and 7 bases, in that order; junction bases with no gene match: 7. CDR3 bases: TGTGCCAGCAGCTCGAGGGACAGGGGTGGAAATTCACCCCTCCACTTT. It specifies CASSSRDRGGNSPLHF.